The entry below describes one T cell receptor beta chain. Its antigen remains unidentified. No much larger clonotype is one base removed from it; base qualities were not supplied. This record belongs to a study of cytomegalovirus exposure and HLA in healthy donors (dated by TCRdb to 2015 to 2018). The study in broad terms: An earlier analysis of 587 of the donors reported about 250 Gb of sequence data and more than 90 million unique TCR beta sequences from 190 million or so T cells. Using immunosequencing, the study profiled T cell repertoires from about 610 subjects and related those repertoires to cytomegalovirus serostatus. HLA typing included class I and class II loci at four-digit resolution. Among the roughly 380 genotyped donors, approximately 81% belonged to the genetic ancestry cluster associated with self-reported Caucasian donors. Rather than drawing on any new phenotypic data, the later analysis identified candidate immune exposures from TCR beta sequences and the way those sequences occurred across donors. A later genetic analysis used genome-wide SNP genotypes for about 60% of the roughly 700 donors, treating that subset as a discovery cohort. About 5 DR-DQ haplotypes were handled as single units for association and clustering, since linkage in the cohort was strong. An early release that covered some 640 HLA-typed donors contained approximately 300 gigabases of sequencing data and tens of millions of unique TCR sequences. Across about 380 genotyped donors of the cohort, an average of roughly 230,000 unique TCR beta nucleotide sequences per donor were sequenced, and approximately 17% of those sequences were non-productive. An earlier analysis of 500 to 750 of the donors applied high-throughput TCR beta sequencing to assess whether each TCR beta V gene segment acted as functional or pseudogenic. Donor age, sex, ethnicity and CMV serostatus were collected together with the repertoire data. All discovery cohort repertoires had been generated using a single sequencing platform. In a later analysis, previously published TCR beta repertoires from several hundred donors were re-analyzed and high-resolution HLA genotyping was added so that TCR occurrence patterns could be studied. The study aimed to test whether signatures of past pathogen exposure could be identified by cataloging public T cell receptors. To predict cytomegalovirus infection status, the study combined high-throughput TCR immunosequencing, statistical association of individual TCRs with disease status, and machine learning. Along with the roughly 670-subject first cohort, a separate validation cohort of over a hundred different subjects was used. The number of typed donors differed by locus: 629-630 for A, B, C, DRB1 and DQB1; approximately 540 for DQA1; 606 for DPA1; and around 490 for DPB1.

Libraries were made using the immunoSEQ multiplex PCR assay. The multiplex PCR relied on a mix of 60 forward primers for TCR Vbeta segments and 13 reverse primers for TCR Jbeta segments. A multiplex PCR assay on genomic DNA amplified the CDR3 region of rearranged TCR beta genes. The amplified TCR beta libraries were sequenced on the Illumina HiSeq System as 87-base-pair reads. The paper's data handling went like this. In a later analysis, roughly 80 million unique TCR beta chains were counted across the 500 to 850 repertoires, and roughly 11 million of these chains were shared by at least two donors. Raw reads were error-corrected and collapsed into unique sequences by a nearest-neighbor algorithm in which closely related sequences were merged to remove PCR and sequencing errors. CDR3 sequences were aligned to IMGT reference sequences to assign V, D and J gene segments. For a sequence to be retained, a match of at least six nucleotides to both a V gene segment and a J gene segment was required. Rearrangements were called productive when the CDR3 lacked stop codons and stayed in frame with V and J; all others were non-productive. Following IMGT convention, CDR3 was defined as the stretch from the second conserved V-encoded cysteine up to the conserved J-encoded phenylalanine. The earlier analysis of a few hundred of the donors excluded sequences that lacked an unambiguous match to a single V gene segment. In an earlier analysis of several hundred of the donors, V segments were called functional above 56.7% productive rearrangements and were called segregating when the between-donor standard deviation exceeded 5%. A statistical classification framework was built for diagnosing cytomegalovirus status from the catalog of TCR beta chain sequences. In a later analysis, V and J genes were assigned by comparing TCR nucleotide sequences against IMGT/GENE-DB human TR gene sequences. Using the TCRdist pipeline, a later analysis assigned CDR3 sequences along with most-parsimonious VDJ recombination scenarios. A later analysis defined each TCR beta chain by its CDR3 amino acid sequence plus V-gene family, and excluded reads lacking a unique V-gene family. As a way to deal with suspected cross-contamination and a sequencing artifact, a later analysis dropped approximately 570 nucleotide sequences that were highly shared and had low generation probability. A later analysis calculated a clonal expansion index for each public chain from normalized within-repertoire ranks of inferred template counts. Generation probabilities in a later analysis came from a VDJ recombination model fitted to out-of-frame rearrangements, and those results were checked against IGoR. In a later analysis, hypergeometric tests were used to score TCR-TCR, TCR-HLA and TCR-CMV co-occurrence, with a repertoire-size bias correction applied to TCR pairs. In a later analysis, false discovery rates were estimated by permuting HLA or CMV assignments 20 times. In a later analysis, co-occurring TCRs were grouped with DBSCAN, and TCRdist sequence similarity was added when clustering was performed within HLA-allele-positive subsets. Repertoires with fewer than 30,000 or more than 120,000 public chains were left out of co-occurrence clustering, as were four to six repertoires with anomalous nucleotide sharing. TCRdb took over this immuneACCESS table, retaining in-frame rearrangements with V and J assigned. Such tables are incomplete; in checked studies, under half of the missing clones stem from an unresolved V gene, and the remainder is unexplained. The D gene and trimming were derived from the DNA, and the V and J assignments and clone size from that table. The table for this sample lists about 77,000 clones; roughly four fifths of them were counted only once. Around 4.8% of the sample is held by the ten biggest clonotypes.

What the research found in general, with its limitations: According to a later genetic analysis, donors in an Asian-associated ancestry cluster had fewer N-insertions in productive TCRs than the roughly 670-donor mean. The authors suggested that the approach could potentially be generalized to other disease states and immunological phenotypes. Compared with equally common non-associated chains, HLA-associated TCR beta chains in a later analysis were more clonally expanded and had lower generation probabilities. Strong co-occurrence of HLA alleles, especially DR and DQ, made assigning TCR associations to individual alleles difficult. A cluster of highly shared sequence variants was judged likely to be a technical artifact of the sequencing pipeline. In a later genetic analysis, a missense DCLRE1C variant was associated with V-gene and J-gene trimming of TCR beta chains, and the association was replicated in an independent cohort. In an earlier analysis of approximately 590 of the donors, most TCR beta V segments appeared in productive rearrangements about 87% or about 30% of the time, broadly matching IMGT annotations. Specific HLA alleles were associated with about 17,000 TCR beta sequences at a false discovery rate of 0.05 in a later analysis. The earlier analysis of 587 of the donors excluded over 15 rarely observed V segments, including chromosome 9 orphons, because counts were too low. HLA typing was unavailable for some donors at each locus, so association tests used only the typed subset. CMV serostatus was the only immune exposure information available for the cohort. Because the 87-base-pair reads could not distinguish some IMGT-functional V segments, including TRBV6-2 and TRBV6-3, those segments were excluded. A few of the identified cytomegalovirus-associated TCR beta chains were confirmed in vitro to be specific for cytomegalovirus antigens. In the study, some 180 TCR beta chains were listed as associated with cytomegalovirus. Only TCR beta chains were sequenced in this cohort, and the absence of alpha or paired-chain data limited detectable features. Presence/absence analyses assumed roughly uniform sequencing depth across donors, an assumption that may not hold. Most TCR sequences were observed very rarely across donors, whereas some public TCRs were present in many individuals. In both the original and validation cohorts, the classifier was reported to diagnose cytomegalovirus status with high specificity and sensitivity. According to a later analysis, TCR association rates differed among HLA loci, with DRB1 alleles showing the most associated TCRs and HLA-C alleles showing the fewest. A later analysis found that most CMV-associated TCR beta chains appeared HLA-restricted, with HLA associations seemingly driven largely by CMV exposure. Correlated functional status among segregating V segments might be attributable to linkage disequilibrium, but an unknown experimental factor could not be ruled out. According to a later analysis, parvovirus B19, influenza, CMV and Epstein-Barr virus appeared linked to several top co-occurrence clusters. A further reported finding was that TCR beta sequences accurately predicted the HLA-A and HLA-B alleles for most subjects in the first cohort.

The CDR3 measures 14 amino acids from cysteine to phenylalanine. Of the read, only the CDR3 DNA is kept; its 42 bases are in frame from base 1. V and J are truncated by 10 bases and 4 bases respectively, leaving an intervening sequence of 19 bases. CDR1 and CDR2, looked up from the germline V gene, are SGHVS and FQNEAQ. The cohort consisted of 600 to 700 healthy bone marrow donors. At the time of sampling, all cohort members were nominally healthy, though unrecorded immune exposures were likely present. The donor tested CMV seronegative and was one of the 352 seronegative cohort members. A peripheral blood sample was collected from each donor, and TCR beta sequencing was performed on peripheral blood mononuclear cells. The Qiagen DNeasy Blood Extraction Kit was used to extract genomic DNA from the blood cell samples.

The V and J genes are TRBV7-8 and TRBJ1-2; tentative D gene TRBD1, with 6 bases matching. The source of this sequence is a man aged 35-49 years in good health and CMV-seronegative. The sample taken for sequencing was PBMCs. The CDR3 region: CATEKDGQLYGYTF. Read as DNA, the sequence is TGTGCCACCGAGAAGGATGGACAGCTCTATGGCTACACCTTC.